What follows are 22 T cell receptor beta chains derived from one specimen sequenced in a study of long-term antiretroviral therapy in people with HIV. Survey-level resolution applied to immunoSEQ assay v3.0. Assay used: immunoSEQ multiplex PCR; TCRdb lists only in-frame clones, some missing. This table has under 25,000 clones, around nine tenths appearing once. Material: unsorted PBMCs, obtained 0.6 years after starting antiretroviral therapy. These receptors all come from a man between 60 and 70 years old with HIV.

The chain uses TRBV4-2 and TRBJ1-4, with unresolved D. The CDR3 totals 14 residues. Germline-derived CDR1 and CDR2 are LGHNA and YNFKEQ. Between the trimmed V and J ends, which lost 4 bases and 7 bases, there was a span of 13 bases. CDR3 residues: CASSLGTGGEKLFF. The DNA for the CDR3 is TGTGCCAGCAGCCTTGGTACGGGAGGTGAAAAACTGTTTTTT.

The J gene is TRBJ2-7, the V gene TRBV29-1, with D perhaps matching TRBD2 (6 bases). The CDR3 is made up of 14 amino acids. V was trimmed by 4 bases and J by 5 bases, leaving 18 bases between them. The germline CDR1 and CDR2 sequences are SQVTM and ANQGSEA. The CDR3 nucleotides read TGCAGCGTTGTACGACAAGTGGGGGGAGACGAGCAGTACTTC. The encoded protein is CSVVRQVGGDEQYF.

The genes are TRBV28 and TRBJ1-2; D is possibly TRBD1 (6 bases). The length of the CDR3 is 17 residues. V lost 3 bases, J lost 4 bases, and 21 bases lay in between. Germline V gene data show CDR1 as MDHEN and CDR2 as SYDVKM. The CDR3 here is CASSFHRAETGFYGYTF. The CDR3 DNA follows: TGTGCCAGCAGTTTCCACCGGGCGGAAACAGGGTTCTATGGCTACACCTTC.

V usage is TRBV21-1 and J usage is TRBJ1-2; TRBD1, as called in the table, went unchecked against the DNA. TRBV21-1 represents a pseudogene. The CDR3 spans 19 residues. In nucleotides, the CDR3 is TGTGCCAGCAGCACCTCGGACAGGGTAACCAATAACACTAACTATGGCTACACCTTC. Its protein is CASSTSDRVTNNTNYGYTF.

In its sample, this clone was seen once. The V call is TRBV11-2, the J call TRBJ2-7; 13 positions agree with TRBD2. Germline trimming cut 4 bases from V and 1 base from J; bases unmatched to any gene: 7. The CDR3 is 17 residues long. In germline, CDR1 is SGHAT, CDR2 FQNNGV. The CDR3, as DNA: TGTGCCAGCAGCTCTCGGACTAGCGGGGGAAATTCCTACGAGCAGTACTTC. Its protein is CASSSRTSGGNSYEQYF.

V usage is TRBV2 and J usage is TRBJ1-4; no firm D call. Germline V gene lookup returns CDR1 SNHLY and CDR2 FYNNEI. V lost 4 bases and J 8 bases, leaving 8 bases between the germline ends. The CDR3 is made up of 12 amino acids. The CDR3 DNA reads TGTGCCAGCAGTGTGCCCAGGGAAAAACTGTTTTTT. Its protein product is CASSVPREKLFF.

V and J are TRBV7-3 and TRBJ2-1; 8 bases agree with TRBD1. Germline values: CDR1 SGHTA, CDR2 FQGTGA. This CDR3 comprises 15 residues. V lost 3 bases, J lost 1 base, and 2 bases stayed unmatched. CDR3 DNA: TGTGCCAGCAGCTTCGACAGGGGATCCTACAATGAGCAGTTCTTC. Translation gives CASSFDRGSYNEQFF.

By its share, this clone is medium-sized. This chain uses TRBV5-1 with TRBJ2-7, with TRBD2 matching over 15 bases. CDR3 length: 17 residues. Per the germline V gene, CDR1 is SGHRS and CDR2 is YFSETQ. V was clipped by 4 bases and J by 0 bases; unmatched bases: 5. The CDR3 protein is CASSPGTSGGFSYEQYF. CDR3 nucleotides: TGCGCCAGCAGCCCCGGGACTAGCGGGGGGTTCTCCTACGAGCAGTACTTC.

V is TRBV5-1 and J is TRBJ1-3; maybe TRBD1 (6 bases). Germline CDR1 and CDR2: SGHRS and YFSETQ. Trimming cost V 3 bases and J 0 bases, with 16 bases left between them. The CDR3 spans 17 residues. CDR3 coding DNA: TGCGCCAGCAGCTCCCGGACAGACCATTCCTCTGGAAACACCATATATTTT. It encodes CASSSRTDHSSGNTIYF.

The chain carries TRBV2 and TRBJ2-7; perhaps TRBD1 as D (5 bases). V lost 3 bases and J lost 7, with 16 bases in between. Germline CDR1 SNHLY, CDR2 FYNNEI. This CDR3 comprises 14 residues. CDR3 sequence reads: CASSEVLGLWEQYF. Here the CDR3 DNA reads TGTGCCAGCAGTGAGGTCTTGGGGCTTTGGGAGCAGTACTTC.

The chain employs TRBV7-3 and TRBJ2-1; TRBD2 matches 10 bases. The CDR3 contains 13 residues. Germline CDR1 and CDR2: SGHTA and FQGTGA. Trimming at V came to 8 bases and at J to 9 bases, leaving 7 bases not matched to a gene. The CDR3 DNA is TGTGCCAGCTGCAGCGGGGGGGCGTCTGAGCAGTTCTTC. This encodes CASCSGGASEQFF.

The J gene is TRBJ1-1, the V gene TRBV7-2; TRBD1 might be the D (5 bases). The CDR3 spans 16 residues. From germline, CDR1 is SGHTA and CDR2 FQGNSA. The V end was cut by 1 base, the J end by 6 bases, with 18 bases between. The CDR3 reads CASSLDSRLQGPEAFF. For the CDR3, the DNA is TGTGCCAGCAGCTTAGACTCCCGACTGCAGGGCCCTGAAGCTTTCTTT.

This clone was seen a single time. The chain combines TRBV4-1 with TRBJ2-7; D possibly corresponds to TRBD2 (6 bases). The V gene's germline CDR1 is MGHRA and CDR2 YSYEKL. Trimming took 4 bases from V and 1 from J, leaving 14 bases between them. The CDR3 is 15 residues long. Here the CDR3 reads CASSRGGFESYEQYF. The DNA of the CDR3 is TGCGCCAGCAGCCGTGGAGGGTTTGAATCCTACGAGCAGTACTTC.

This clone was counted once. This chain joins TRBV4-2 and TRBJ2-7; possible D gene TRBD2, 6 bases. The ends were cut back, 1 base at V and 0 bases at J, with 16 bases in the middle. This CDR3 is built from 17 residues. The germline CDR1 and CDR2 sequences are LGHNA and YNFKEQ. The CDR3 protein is CASSQGTLGGGSYEQYF. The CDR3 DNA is TGTGCCAGCAGCCAAGGCACCTTGGGGGGAGGCTCCTACGAGCAGTACTTC.

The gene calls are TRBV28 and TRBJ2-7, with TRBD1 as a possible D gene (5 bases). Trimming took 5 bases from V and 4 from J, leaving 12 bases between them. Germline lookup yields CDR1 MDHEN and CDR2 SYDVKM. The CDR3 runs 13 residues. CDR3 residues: CASSRTSWYEQYF. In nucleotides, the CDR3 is TGTGCCAGCAGTCGGACAAGCTGGTACGAGCAGTACTTC.

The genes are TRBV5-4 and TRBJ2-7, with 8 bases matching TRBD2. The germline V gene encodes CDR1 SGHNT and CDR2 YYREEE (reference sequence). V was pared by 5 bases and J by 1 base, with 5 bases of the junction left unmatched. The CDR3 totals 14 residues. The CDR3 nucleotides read TGTGCCAGCAGTACTAGCGGAGATTCCTACGAGCAGTACTTC. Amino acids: CASSTSGDSYEQYF.

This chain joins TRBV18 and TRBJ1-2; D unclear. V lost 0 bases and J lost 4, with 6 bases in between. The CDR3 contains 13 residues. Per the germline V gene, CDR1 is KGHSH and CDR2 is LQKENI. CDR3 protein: CASSPPGSYGYTF. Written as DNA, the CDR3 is TGTGCCAGCTCACCACCAGGGAGCTATGGCTACACCTTC.

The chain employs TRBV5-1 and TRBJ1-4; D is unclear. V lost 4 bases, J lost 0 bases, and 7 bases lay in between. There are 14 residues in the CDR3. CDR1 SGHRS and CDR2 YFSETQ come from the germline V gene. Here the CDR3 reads CASSQTATNEKLFF. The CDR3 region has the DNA TGCGCCAGCAGCCAGACGGCAACTAATGAAAAACTGTTTTTT.

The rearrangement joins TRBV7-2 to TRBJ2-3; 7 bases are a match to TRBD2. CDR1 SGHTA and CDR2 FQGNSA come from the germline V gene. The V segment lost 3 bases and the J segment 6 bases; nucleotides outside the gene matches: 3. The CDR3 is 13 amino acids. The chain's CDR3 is CASSLGGLDTQYF. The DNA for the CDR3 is TGTGCCAGCAGCTTGGGGGGGTTGGATACGCAGTATTTT.

The CDR3 sequence: CASSSSYGNQPQHF. The CDR3 coding sequence is TGTGCCAGCAGTTCGTCTTACGGGAATCAGCCCCAGCATTTT. The rearrangement joins TRBV28 to TRBJ1-5; D not resolved. This CDR3 is 14 amino acids long. With 4 bases removed from V and 4 bases from J, the gap between germline ends came to 11 bases. CDR1 is MDHEN, CDR2 SYDVKM, per germline. Variable domain in full (rest from reference TRBV28 and TRBJ1-5): DVKVTQSSRYLVKRTGEKVFLECVQDMDHENMFWYRQDPGLGLRLIYFSYDVKMKEKGDIPEGYSVSREKKERFSLILESASTNQTSMYLCASSSSYGNQPQHFGDGTRLSIL.

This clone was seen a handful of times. The CDR3 DNA reads TGTGCCAGCAGCGAGACTCTATTCTATGGCTACACCTTC. This sequence encodes CASSETLFYGYTF. The chain combines TRBV9 with TRBJ1-2; no reliable D call. V lost 3 bases, J lost 4 bases, and 10 bases lay in between. This CDR3 contains 13 residues. Germline-derived CDR1 and CDR2 are SGDLS and YYNGEE. Full variable domain (outside the CDR3, taken from reference TRBV9 and TRBJ1-2): DSGVTQTPKHLITATGQRVTLRCSPRSGDLSVYWYQQSLDQGLQFLIQYYNGEERAKGNILERFSAQQFPDLHSELNLSSLELGDSALYFCASSETLFYGYTFGSGTRLTVV.

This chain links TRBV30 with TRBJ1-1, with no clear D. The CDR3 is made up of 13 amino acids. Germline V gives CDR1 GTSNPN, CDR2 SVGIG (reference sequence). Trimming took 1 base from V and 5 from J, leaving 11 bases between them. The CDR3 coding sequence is TGTGCCTGGAGTGCGGATCGGGGTACTGAAGCTTTCTTT. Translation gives CAWSADRGTEAFF. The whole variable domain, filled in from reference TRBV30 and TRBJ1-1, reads SQTIHQWPATLVQPVGSPLSLECTVEGTSNPNLYWYRQAAGRGLQLLFYSVGIGQISSEVPQNLSASRPQDRQFILSSKKLLLSDSGFYLCAWSADRGTEAFFGQGTRLTVV.